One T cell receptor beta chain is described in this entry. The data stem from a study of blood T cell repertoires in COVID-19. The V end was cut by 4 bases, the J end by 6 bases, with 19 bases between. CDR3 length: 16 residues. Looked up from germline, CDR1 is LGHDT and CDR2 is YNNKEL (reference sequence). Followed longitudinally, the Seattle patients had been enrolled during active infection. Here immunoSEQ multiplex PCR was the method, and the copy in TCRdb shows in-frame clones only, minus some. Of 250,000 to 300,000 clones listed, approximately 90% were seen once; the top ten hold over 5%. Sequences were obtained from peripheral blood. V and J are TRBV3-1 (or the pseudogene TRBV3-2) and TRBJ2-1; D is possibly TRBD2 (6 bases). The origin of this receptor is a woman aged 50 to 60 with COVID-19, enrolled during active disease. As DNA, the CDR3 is TGTGCCAGCAGCCCCCTTGGGGAGGTCCTCTCCAATGAGCAGTTCTTC. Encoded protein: CASSPLGEVLSNEQFF.